These T cell receptor beta chains were read from a single sample in a study of identical twins. TCRdb analysed the 5' RACE reads with MiXCR anew, one entry per CDR3 protein. The sample lists 300,000 to 350,000 distinct CDR3 sequences, 12% occurring once. A further study also used this sample, focusing on yellow fever vaccine responses in identical twins.

Source material: CD8+ T cells sorted from blood. The receptors shown here come from a woman aged 18-30 years in good health. The CDR3 runs from the conserved cysteine through the conserved F or W. D genes are given only for firm matches. Clone size is given for some rows only: seen once, a few or many times, or a class if the clone is expanded.

cdr3_aa	cdr3_nt	d_call	clone_size	v_call	j_call
CASSSPLTGSESPLHF	TGTGCCAGCAGCTCCCCCCTGACAGGGAGCGAGTCACCCCTCCACTTT	TRBD1	few	TRBV7-9	TRBJ1-6
CATSDYPGQPQHF	TGTGCCACCAGTGATTACCCCGGTCAGCCCCAGCATTTT	.	many	TRBV24-1	TRBJ1-5
CASSRDRITDTQYF	TGCGCCAGCAGTCGGGACAGAATCACAGATACGCAGTATTTT	TRBD1	few	TRBV5-1	TRBJ2-3
CASSLGLVEQYF	TGTGCCAGCAGTTTAGGGCTGGTCGAGCAGTACTTC	.	.	TRBV28	TRBJ2-7
CASARLVSGELFF	TGTGCCAGCGCCAGGCTAGTTTCCGGGGAGCTGTTTTTT	.	few	TRBV12-3/TRBV12-4	TRBJ2-2
CASSFGVTPKYF	TGTGCCAGCAGTTTCGGTGTGACCCCAAAGTACTTC	.	many	TRBV12-3/TRBV12-4	TRBJ2-5
CSARVRGPNNSPLHF	TGCAGTGCTAGGGTGCGGGGTCCGAATAATTCACCCCTCCACTTT	.	few	TRBV20-1	TRBJ1-6
CASSRDSRYEQYF	TGTGCCAGCAGCCGGGACAGCCGCTACGAGCAGTACTTC	TRBD1	.	TRBV27	TRBJ2-7
CASSDLGGLPDYYEQYF	TGTGCCAGCAGTGATCTAGGGGGGCTTCCGGACTACTACGAGCAGTACTTC	.	.	TRBV25-1	TRBJ2-7
CASRLDGPYEQYF	TGTGCCAGCCGCCTGGACGGGCCCTACGAGCAGTACTTC	.	many	TRBV7-9	TRBJ2-7
CATSRDGSSTDTQYF	TGTGCCACCAGCAGAGATGGCTCAAGCACAGATACGCAGTATTTT	.	few	TRBV15	TRBJ2-3
CASSQQGTDTQYF	TGCGCCAGCAGTCAGCAGGGTACAGATACGCAGTATTTT	.	.	TRBV23-1	TRBJ2-3